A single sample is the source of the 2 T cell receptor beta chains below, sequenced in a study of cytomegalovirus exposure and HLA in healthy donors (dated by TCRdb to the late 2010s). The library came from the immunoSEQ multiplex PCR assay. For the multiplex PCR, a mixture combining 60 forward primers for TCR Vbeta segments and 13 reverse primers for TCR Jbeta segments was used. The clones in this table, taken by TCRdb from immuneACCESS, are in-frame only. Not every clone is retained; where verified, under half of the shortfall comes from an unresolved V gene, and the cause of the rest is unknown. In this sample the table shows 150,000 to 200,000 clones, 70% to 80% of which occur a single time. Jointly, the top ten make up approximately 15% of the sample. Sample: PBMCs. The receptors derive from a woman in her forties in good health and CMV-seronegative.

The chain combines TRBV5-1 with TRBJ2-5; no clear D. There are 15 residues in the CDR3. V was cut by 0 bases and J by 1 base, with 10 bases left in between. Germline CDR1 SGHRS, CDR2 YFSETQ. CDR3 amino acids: CASSLESNFQETQYF. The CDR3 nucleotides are TGCGCCAGCAGCTTGGAATCGAACTTCCAAGAGACCCAGTACTTC.

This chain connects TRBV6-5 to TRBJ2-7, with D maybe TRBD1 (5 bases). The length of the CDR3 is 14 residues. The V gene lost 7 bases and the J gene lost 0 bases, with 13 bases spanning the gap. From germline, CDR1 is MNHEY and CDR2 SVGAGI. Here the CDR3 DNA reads TGTGCCAGCAAAATCAGGGTCCTCTCCTACGAGCAGTACTTC. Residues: CASKIRVLSYEQYF.